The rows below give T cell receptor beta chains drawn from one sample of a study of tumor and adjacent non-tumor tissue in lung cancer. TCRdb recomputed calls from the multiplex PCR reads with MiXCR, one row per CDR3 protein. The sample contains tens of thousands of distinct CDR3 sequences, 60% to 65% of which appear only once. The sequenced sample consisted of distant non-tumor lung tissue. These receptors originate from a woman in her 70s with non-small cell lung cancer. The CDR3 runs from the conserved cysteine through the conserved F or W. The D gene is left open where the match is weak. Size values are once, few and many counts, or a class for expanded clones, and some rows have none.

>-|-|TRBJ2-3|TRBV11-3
TGTGCCAGTAGCTTCGGGCAGGGGACATATACGCAGTATTTT
CASSFGQGTYTQYF
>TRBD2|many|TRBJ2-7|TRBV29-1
TGCAGCGTTGACGGGACTAGCGGGATTTACGAGCAGTACTTC
CSVDGTSGIYEQYF
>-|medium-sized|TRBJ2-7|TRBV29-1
TGCAGCGTTGGACATAGGAGCGCCAGCTCCTACGAGCAGTACTTC
CSVGHRSASSYEQYF
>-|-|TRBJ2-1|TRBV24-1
TGTGTCACCAGTGACAACACACGGTCCTACAATGAGCAGTTCTTC
CVTSDNTRSYNEQFF
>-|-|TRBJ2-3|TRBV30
TGTGCCTGGAGTCGGACAGCTAGCACAGATACGCAGTATTTT
CAWSRTASTDTQYF
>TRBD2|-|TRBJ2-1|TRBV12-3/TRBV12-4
TGTGACAGCAGTTTCATAGCGGGAGTAGGCGATGAGCAGTTCTTT
CDSSFIAGVGDEQFF
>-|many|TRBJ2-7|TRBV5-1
TGCGCCAGCAGCTTGGAGCCAGGATACGCCTACGAGCAGTACTTC
CASSLEPGYAYEQYF
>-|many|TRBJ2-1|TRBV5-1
TGCGCCAGCAGCACGGACCAGTACAATGAGCAGTTCTTC
CASSTDQYNEQFF
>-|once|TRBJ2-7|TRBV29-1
TGCAGCGTTGAACAGGGGTCCACATACGAGCAGTACTTC
CSVEQGSTYEQYF
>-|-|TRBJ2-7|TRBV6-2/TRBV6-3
TGTGCCAGCGGTCTCCCAGGTTCCTACGAGCAGTACTTC
CASGLPGSYEQYF
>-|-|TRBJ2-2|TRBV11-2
TGTGCCAGCAGCTTAGTTTTGGCGGCGCACACCGGGGAGCTGTTTTTT
CASSLVLAAHTGELFF
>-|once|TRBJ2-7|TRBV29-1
TGCAGCGTTGAGAACCGTGGTGGACCCTACGAGCAGTACTTC
CSVENRGGPYEQYF
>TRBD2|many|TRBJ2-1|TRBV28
TGTGCCAGCTCTACTAGCGGGGCCTACAATGAGCAGTTCTTC
CASSTSGAYNEQFF
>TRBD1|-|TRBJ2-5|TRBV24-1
TGTGCCACCAGTGAGGACGGACAGGGGGTAAGGTCAGAGACCCGGTACTTT
CATSEDGQGVRSETRYF
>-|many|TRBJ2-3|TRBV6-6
TGTGCCAGCACCCTACAGGGTAGTGGCACAGATACGCAGTATTTT
CASTLQGSGTDTQYF
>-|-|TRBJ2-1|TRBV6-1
TGTGCCAGCTGTCTCGACAGGAACAGTTACAATGCGCAGTTCTTC
CASCLDRNSYNAQFF
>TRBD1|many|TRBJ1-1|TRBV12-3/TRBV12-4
TGTGCCAGCAACAAGAGGGACAGGGGGCTTTTGAACACTGAAGCTTTCTTT
CASNKRDRGLLNTEAFF
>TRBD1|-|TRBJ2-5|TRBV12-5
TGTGCTAGTGATTCCGGGACAGGGGTGTTAGAGATCAAGTACTTC
CASDSGTGVLEIKYF
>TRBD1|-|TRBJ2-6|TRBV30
TGTGCCTCATTGACAGGGGGATTCAGTACAGGGGCCAACGTCCTGACTTTC
CASLTGGFSTGANVLTF
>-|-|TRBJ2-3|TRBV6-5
TGTGCCAGCAGCTACTTGTTTATGAACACAGATATACAGTATTTT
CASSYLFMNTDIQYF
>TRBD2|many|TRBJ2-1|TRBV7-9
TGTGCCAGCAGCTTACGGAGCGGGAGAGAGAATGAGCAGTTCTTC
CASSLRSGRENEQFF
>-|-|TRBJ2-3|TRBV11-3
TGTGCCAGCAGCCAATACATCAGGGAGGAGAGTACGGATACGCAGTATTTT
CASSQYIREESTDTQYF
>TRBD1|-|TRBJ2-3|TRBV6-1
TGTGTTAACAGGGACAAGCGGGACAGGGGAGATACGCAGTATTTT
CVNRDKRDRGDTQYF
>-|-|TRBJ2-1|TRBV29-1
TGCAGCATTGATATGTTTAGCGAGGTCACCTACAATGAGCAGTTCTTC
CSIDMFSEVTYNEQFF
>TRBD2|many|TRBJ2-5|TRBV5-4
TGTGCCAGCAGCCTACTAGCGGGAGGGGACCAAGAGACCCAGTACTTC
CASSLLAGGDQETQYF
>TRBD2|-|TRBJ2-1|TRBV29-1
TGCTACGTTGACGGACTAGCGGGACTCAATGAGCAGTTCTTC
CYVDGLAGLNEQFF
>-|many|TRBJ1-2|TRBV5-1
TGCGCCAGCAGCATAGACAGCTCCTATGGCTACACCTTC
CASSIDSSYGYTF
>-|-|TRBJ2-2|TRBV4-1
TGCGCCAGCAGCCAAGAATGGGGCGGGCCCTCCAGCACCGGGGAGTTGTTTTTT
CASSQEWGGPSSTGELFF
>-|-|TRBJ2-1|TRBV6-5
TGTGCCTGCTGCCGCCATAATAACAATGAGCAGTTCTTC
CACCRHNNNEQFF
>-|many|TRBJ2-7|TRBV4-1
TGCGCCAGCAGCCAAGAGGGGCGCCGGGAACCCTACGAGCAGTACTTC
CASSQEGRREPYEQYF
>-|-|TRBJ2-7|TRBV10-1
TGTGCCAGCAGTGAGTCATGGTCAGGGGACGAGCAGTACTTC
CASSESWSGDEQYF
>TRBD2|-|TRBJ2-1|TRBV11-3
TGTGCCAGCAACTTACGGGGGACTAGCGGTGGCAAGCAATTCTTC
CASNLRGTSGGKQFF
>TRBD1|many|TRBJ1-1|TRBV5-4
TGTGCCAGCAGCTTCCACAGGGGAGGAACTGAAGCTTTCTTT
CASSFHRGGTEAFF
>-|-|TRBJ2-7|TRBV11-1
TGTGCCAGCAACTTGACTAGTTGGAGTTACGAGCAGTACTTC
CASNLTSWSYEQYF
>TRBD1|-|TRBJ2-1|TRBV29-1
TGCAGCGTCCGCAGACAGGGGGCATCCTACGATGAGCAGTTCTTC
CSVRRQGASYDEQFF
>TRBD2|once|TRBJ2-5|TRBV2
TGTGCCAGCAGCCTCGGGACTAGCGGGAGCGGGGAGACCCAGTACTTC
CASSLGTSGSGETQYF
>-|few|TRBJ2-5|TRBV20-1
TGCAGTGCTAGCCCCGCGTTTCGGGGAACAAAAATGGGGACCCAGTACTTC
CSASPAFRGTKMGTQYF